Listed below are T cell receptor beta chains from one sample, sequenced in a study of blood T cell repertoires in COVID-19. Measured with immunoSEQ multiplex PCR; TCRdb has only the in-frame clones, and not every one. The table records about 52,000 clones, around four fifths of them present only once. Material: peripheral blood. These receptors all stem from a man aged 65-85 years with active COVID-19. CDR3s include the opening cysteine and the closing phenylalanine or tryptophan. Fields, in order: CDR3 length, V gene, J gene, clone size, D gene, CDR3 DNA, CDR3 protein. The D gene is left open where the match is weak. Expanded clones are given a class, and other clones once, few, many or no size at all.

length: 17
V: TRBV4-1
J: TRBJ2-1
size: NA
D: NA
DNA: TGCGCCAGCAGCCAAGGAGCTGGGGGGACGACCTACAATGAGCAGTTCTTC
CDR3: CASSQGAGGTTYNEQFF

length: 14
V: TRBV27
J: TRBJ2-7
size: NA
D: TRBD2
DNA: TGTGCCAGCAGTCCCAACTGGCGGGGGGACGAGCAGTACTTC
CDR3: CASSPNWRGDEQYF

length: 15
V: TRBV18
J: TRBJ1-4
size: NA
D: NA
DNA: TGTGCCAGCTCACCCTCCGGGGGAGACATGGGAAAACTGTTTTTT
CDR3: CASSPSGGDMGKLFF

length: 16
V: TRBV1
J: TRBJ2-5
size: NA
D: NA
DNA: TGCACCAGCAGCCAAGAACTAGCGGGGGGGCCTGAGACCCAGTACTTC
CDR3: CTSSQELAGGPETQYF

length: 13
V: TRBV14
J: TRBJ1-1
size: NA
D: NA
DNA: TGTGCCAGCAGCCAAGTGGAAGGGGCTGAAGCTTTCTTT
CDR3: CASSQVEGAEAFF

length: 17
V: TRBV4-1
J: TRBJ2-3
size: NA
D: TRBD1
DNA: TGCGCCAGCAGACTTACCTACGGGACAGGGGCCCCAGATACGCAGTATTTT
CDR3: CASRLTYGTGAPDTQYF

length: 15
V: TRBV6-2/TRBV6-3
J: TRBJ1-6
size: NA
D: NA
DNA: TGTGCCAGCAGTTACAGCGGAGAAAAGGATTCACCCCTCCACTTT
CDR3: CASSYSGEKDSPLHF

length: 17
V: TRBV4-3
J: TRBJ2-7
size: NA
D: TRBD1
DNA: TGCGCCAGCAGCCAAGATCGTAGGGGGCGAAACCTTAACGAGCAGTACTTC
CDR3: CASSQDRRGRNLNEQYF

length: 15
V: TRBV6-2/TRBV6-3
J: TRBJ1-5
size: NA
D: NA
DNA: TGTGCCAGCAGTTACAGCAGGGCTGAGGCTCAGCCCCAGCATTTT
CDR3: CASSYSRAEAQPQHF

length: 13
V: TRBV18
J: TRBJ2-7
size: once
D: NA
DNA: TGTGCCAGCTCACCGGAACAGTCCTACGAGCAGTACTTC
CDR3: CASSPEQSYEQYF

length: 20
V: TRBV4-3
J: TRBJ2-1
size: NA
D: TRBD1
DNA: TGCGCCAGCAGCCTGATGCCCAAAGCAAAGGGACAGAGCTCCTACAATGAGCAGTTCTTC
CDR3: CASSLMPKAKGQSSYNEQFF

length: 13
V: TRBV27
J: TRBJ1-2
size: NA
D: NA
DNA: TGTGCCAGCAGTTTTCAGGGGTCTTGGGGCTACACCTTC
CDR3: CASSFQGSWGYTF

length: 13
V: TRBV25-1
J: TRBJ1-1
size: NA
D: TRBD1
DNA: TGTGCCAGCAGGGACAGGCTGAACACTGAAGCTTTCTTT
CDR3: CASRDRLNTEAFF

length: 14
V: TRBV11-2
J: TRBJ2-3
size: once
D: NA
DNA: TGTGCCAGCAGCTTCAGGGAGGTCCCAGATACGCAGTATTTT
CDR3: CASSFREVPDTQYF

length: 14
V: TRBV27
J: TRBJ1-1
size: once
D: TRBD1
DNA: TGTGCCAGCACCCTGATAGGGGGCGACACTGAAGCTTTCTTT
CDR3: CASTLIGGDTEAFF

length: 14
V: TRBV7-9
J: TRBJ1-2
size: NA
D: TRBD1
DNA: TGTGCCAGCAGCGGGTCGACAGGGGCCTATGGCTACACCTTC
CDR3: CASSGSTGAYGYTF

length: 16
V: TRBV5-4
J: TRBJ2-2
size: NA
D: TRBD1
DNA: TGTGCCAGCAGCTTGAAGTCAGGGGGTGGGAACGGGGAGCTGTTTTTT
CDR3: CASSLKSGGGNGELFF